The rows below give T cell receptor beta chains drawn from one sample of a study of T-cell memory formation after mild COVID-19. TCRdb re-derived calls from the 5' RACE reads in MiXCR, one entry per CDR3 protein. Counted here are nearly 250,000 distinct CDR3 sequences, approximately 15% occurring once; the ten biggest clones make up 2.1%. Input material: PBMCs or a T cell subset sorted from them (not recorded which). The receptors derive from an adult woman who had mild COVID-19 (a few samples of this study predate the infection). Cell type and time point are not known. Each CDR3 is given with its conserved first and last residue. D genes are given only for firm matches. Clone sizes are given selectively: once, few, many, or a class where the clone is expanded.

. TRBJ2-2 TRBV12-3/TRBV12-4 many CASSLLGELFF TGTGCCAGCAGTTTACTCGGGGAGCTGTTTTTT
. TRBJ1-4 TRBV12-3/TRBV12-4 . CASTIRRDTFNEKLFF TGTGCCAGCACCATAAGGCGGGACACCTTTAATGAAAAACTGTTTTTT
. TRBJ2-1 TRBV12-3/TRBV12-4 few CASSFDSVYNEQFF TGTGCCAGCAGTTTTGATAGTGTCTACAATGAGCAGTTCTTC
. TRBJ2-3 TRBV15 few CATSRDRWTPTDTQYF TGTGCCACCAGCAGAGATCGTTGGACACCCACAGATACGCAGTATTTT
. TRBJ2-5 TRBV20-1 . CSARDRSGETQYF TGCAGTGCTAGAGATAGGTCGGGAGAGACCCAGTACTTC
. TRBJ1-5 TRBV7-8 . CASSLEGISNQPQHF TGTGCCAGCAGCTTAGAAGGAATTAGCAATCAGCCCCAGCATTTT
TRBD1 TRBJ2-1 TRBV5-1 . CASSLGDRGHNEQFF TGCGCCAGCAGCCTGGGGGACAGGGGCCACAATGAGCAGTTCTTC
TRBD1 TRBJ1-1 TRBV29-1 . CSVDRAMFPEAFF TGCAGCGTCGACAGGGCGATGTTCCCTGAAGCTTTCTTT
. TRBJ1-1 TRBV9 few CASSVRADTEAFF TGTGCCAGCAGCGTACGGGCGGACACTGAAGCTTTCTTT
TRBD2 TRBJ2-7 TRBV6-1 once CASSKAGASSYEQYF TGTGCCAGCAGTAAAGCGGGAGCATCGTCCTACGAGCAGTACTTC
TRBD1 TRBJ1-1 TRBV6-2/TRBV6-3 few CASSRNRGDEAFF TGTGCCAGCAGCCGCAACAGGGGGGATGAAGCTTTCTTT
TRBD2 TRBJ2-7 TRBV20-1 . CSVRVGGRAVDEQYF TGCAGTGTCAGGGTCGGCGGGAGGGCAGTTGACGAGCAGTACTTC
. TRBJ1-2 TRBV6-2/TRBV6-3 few CASSYSGRDTFF TGTGCCAGCAGTTACTCGGGACGGGACACCTTCTTC
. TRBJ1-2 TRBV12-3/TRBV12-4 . CASLGGNGYTF TGTGCCAGCCTGGGGGGGAACGGCTACACCTTC
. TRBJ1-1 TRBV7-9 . CASSQGGATEAFF TGTGCCAGCAGCCAGGGCGGGGCAACTGAAGCTTTCTTT
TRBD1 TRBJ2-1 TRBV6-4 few CASSPSGQAYNEQFF TGTGCCAGCAGCCCTTCGGGACAGGCCTACAATGAGCAGTTCTTC
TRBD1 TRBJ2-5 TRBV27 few CASSLYGQGALQETQYF TGTGCCAGCAGTTTATACGGACAGGGGGCACTCCAAGAGACCCAGTACTTC
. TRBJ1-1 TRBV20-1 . CSALKFVASTEAFF TGCAGTGCTCTAAAGTTCGTGGCTAGCACTGAAGCTTTCTTT
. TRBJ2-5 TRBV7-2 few CASSSYIGSQETQYF TGTGCCAGCAGCTCTTATATCGGATCGCAAGAGACCCAGTACTTC
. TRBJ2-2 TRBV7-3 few CASTLGPRGTGELFF TGTGCCAGCACCCTCGGACCACGAGGCACCGGGGAGCTGTTTTTT
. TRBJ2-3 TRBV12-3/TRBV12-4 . CASSPPGRDTQYF TGTGCCAGCAGTCCCCCCGGCCGAGATACGCAGTATTTT
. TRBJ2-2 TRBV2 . CARHRDPRTGELFF TGTGCCAGACACCGGGATCCAAGGACCGGGGAGCTGTTTTTT
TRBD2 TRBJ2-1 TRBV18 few CASSAASGMDEQFF TGTGCCAGCTCGGCGGCTAGCGGGATGGATGAGCAGTTCTTC
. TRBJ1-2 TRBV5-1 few CASSLGGVSNYGYTF TGCGCCAGCAGCTTGGGCGGGGTATCTAACTATGGCTACACCTTC
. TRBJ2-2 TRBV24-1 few CATSAPSRGTGELFF TGTGCCACCAGTGCTCCATCCCGGGGCACCGGGGAGCTGTTTTTT
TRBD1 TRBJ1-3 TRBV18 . CASSLGQGTLSGNTIYF TGTGCCAGCTCCTTAGGACAGGGGACCCTCTCTGGAAACACCATATATTTT
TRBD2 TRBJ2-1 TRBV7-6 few CASSLTSGRVNEQFF TGTGCCAGCAGCCTAACTAGCGGGAGGGTTAATGAGCAGTTCTTC
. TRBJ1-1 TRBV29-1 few CSVHEAQNTEAFF TGCAGCGTTCATGAGGCGCAGAACACTGAAGCTTTCTTT
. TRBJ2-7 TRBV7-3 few CASSPQHSYEQYF TGTGCCAGCAGCCCTCAACACTCCTACGAGCAGTACTTC
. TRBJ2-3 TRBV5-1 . CASSLAAQGSTDTQYF TGCGCCAGCAGCTTGGCTGCCCAGGGGAGCACAGATACGCAGTATTTT
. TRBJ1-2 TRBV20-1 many CSARNKDNYGYTF TGCAGTGCCCGTAACAAAGACAACTATGGCTACACCTTC
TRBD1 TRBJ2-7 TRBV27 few CASIPTFRGREQYF TGTGCCAGCATTCCTACCTTCAGGGGGCGCGAGCAGTACTTC
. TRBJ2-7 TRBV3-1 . CASSRDLNYEQYF TGTGCCAGCAGTCGGGATTTAAACTACGAGCAGTACTTC
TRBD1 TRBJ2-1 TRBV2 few CASSEDRARMNEQFF TGTGCCAGCAGCGAGGACAGGGCTCGAATGAATGAGCAGTTCTTC
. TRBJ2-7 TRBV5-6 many CASSLVAYEQYF TGTGCCAGCAGCTTGGTCGCATACGAGCAGTACTTC
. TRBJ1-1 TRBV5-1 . CASSFGRMGGTEAFF TGCGCCAGCAGCTTCGGTCGGATGGGGGGGACTGAAGCTTTCTTT
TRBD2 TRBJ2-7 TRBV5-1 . CASSPGSSGGYEQYF TGCGCCAGCAGCCCCGGTTCTAGCGGGGGCTACGAGCAGTACTTC
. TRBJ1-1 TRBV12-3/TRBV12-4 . CASTLDTTEAFF TGTGCCAGCACCCTGGACACCACTGAAGCTTTCTTT
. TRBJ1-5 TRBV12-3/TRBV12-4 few CASSFGPQGPQHF TGTGCCAGCAGTTTTGGGCCTCAAGGGCCCCAGCATTTT
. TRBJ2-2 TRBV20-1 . CSAGRTDMTGELFF TGCAGTGCCGGAAGGACAGATATGACCGGGGAGCTGTTTTTT
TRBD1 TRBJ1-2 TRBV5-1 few CASSFSGTGGGYTF TGCGCCAGCAGCTTTTCCGGGACAGGCGGCGGCTACACCTTC
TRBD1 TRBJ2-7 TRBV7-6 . CASSLGGQASYEQYF TGTGCCAGCAGCTTAGGGGGACAGGCGTCCTACGAGCAGTACTTC
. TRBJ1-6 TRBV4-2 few CASSQDPGQWHSPLHF TGTGCCAGCAGCCAAGATCCCGGACAGTGGCATTCACCCCTCCACTTT
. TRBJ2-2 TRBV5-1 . CASSQDSTGELFF TGCGCCAGCTCACAGGACAGCACCGGGGAGCTGTTTTTT
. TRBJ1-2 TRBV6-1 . CASTWDLNYGYTF TGTGCCAGCACCTGGGACCTAAACTATGGCTACACCTTC
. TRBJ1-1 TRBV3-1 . CASSQDGQHTEAFF TGTGCCAGCAGCCAAGACGGCCAGCACACTGAAGCTTTCTTT
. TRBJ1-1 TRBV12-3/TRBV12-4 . CASRVSRATEAFF TGTGCCAGCAGAGTCAGCAGGGCCACTGAAGCTTTCTTT
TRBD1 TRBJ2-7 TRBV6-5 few CASSHGGGTGAITYEQYF TGTGCCAGCAGCCACGGGGGCGGGACAGGGGCTATTACCTACGAGCAGTACTTC
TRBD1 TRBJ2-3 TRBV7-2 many CASSTTGTGGVTQYF TGTGCCAGCAGCACTACCGGGACAGGGGGCGTTACGCAGTATTTT
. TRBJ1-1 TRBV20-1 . CSVPRGDTEAFF TGCAGTGTCCCGAGGGGGGATACTGAAGCTTTCTTT
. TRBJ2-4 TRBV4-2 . CASRAEGAKNIQYF TGTGCCAGCAGAGCGGAGGGGGCCAAAAACATTCAGTACTTC
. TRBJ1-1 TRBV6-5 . CASSQESTMNTEAFF TGTGCCAGCAGCCAGGAGAGTACAATGAACACTGAAGCTTTCTTT